The sequence of this T cell receptor (beta chain) was determined in a study of blood T cells in healthy people across ages. Through a sample-barcoded 5' primer and a J-beta primer mix, a second PCR was run for about 6 to 11 cycles. A single record per CDR3 protein comes from TCRdb applying MiXCR to the 5' RACE reads. Of 1.5 million to 2 million distinct CDR3 sequences in the sample, about 35% were seen once. No fewer than 6 micrograms of total RNA were isolated from every sample. Sequencing was performed on blood. This clonotype was sampled from a woman in her twenties or thirties in good health.

The DNA for the CDR3 is TGTGCCAGCAGTTGCCCCTCGGGACAGGCGTTCCTTAGCAATCAGCCCCAGCATTTT. This encodes CASSCPSGQAFLSNQPQHF. This sequence joins TRBV27 and TRBJ1-5; 8 bases are shared with TRBD1. The germline gives CDR1 MNHEY, CDR2 SMNVEV (reference sequence). This CDR3 region has 19 residues. V shed 4 bases and J 0 bases; nucleotides not matched to a gene: 14.